The 30 T cell receptor beta chains given below trace back to one sample, sequenced in a study of T cells in women clearing cervical HPV infection. The protocol was immunoSEQ multiplex PCR, while the TCRdb copy is restricted to in-frame clones and leaves out a portion. This sample's table reports over 15,000 clones. Sequencing was performed on blood buffy coat. These receptors all come from a woman between 18 and 69 years old with a cervical HPV16 infection that either progressed to CIN3+ or cleared (not recorded which).

As for this clone: The read is 3 residues too short to cover the CDR3 end, so that end is filled in from the germline J gene. The rearrangement joins TRBV5-1 to TRBJ1-6, with 11 bases matching TRBD1. With V trimmed by 6 bases and J by 8 bases, 7 bases remained unmatched. The germline gives CDR1 SGHRS, CDR2 YFSETQ. The CDR3 has 15 amino acids. CDR3 loop: CASTDRTGGDSPLHF. CDR3 DNA (partial): TGCGCCAGCACAGACCGGACAGGGGGCGATTCACCC.

The sequenced part of the CDR3 DNA is TGCAGTCAGCTAGGCACCAGCCTGGAGACC. It specifies CSQLGTSLET. The entire CDR3 protein reads CSQLGTSLETQYF. The rearrangement joins TRBV20-1 to TRBJ2-5; D call uncertain. Read coverage stops 3 residues before the CDR3 terminus; the germline J gene supplies the remainder. The CDR3 runs to 13 residues. The germline gives CDR1 DFQATT, CDR2 SNEGSKA (reference sequence). V was trimmed by 8 bases and J by 5 bases, leaving 18 bases between them.

Remarks on this clone: The read ends 3 residues shy of where the CDR3 ends; the end is completed using the germline J gene. The chain couples TRBV10-3 to TRBJ1-2; 7 bases line up with TRBD1. CDR3 length equals 14 residues. Germline CDR1 and CDR2: ENHRY and SYGVKD. The sequenced part of the CDR3 DNA is TGTGCCATCAGCGCACCCTCGACAGGGAACGGC. Its protein product is CAISAPSTGNG. The whole CDR3 reads CAISAPSTGNGYTF.

On this clone itself: The read ends 3 residues shy of where the CDR3 ends; the end is completed using the germline J gene. The V gene is TRBV27, the J gene TRBJ2-7; D is perhaps TRBD1 (6 bases). The germline V gene encodes CDR1 MNHEY and CDR2 SMNVEV (reference sequence). Trimming took off 6 bases at V and 0 bases at J, with 12 bases between the two ends. This CDR3 region has 14 residues. This CDR3 reads CASSSDRNSYEQYF. The part of the CDR3 DNA that was read is TGTGCCAGCAGCTCCGACAGGAACTCCTACGAG.

As to this clone: The junction and the germline gene differ at one end; a read error may be behind it. The read gets to within 3 residues of the CDR3 end, and the germline J gene fills in the rest. The genes are TRBV2 and TRBJ2-3; 13 bases match TRBD2. CDR1 is SNHLY, CDR2 FYNNEI, per germline. The CDR3 spans 15 residues. The CDR3 protein is CASSLTSGGTETQYF. The part of the CDR3 DNA that was read is TGTGCCAGCAGTTTGACTAGCGGGGGGACAGAGACG.

With regard to this clone: The sample contains more than one DNA sequence encoding this CDR3. CDR3 bases read: TGTGCCAGCAGCCGCGGACTGTCTGGGGCCAACGTC. Translated, it gives CASSRGLSGANV. The full CDR3 sequence reads CASSRGLSGANVLTF. V is TRBV11-3 and J is TRBJ2-6, with D possibly TRBD2 on 5 matching bases. The read stops 3 residues short of the end of the CDR3; the missing end is completed from the germline J gene. Germline-derived CDR1 and CDR2 are SGHNT and YENEEA. V dropped 5 bases and J dropped 1 base, with 9 bases sitting between them. The CDR3 consists of 15 residues.

In the case of this clone: With the read ending 3 residues before the CDR3 end, the germline J gene is used to fill in that end. V and J are TRBV10-3 and TRBJ2-3, with D perhaps matching TRBD1 (6 bases). Trimming took 0 bases from V and 0 from J, leaving 13 bases between them. Germline values: CDR1 ENHRY, CDR2 SYGVKD. The CDR3 runs to 17 residues. The chain's CDR3 is CAISESGQISSTDTQYF. Partial CDR3 DNA: TGTGCCATCAGTGAGTCCGGACAGATTTCTAGCACAGATACG.

As concerns this clone: Sequencing ends 3 residues short of the CDR3 end; the germline J gene provides the rest. The rearrangement uses TRBV19 and TRBJ2-3; 10 positions agree with TRBD2. This CDR3 is 15 amino acids long. Germline-derived CDR1 and CDR2 are LNHDA and SQIVND (reference sequence). J was trimmed by 1 base and V by 3 bases; bases with no gene match: 1. Here the CDR3 reads CASSIGTSGTDTQYF. CDR3 DNA (partial): TGTGCCAGTAGTATCGGGACTAGCGGCACAGATACG. The variable domain in full, completed from reference TRBV19 and TRBJ2-3, reads DGGITQSPKYLFRKEGQNVTLSCEQNLNHDAMYWYRQDPGQGLRLIYYSQIVNDFQKGDIAEGYSVSREKKESFPLTVTSAQKNPTAFYLCASSIGTSGTDTQYFGPGTRLTVL.

For this clone: The read gets to within 3 residues of the CDR3 end, and the germline J gene fills in the rest. The rearrangement uses TRBV7-3 and TRBJ2-2, with 11 bases identical to TRBD2. The germline V gene encodes CDR1 SGHTA and CDR2 FQGTGA. The CDR3 is 17 residues long. This chain's CDR3 is CASSFSGGASGANVLFF. CDR3 bases read: TGTGCCAGCAGCTTTAGCGGGGGGGCCTCTGGGGCCAACGTG.

Worth noting for this clone: The CDR3 is cut off 3 residues early in the read; its end comes from the germline J gene. The chain has TRBV10-3 and TRBJ1-1; TRBD1 matches 7 bases. Germline V CDR1 and CDR2: ENHRY, SYGVKD. The CDR3 extends over 11 amino acids. The junction had 4 bases not matched to a gene; V was cut back by 11 bases and J by 4 bases. Incomplete CDR3 DNA: TGTGCCTCGACAGGGAGCACTGAA. It encodes CASTGSTE. The whole CDR3 sequence reads CASTGSTEAFF.

About this clone itself: The CDR3 is cut off 3 residues early in the read; its end comes from the germline J gene. V and J are TRBV7-9 and TRBJ1-5; the D is unclear. V was pared by 1 base and J by 1 base, with 8 bases between. CDR1 is SEHNR and CDR2 is FQNEAQ in the germline V gene (reference sequence). The CDR3 is 15 residues long. The sequenced part of the CDR3 DNA is TGTGCCAGCAGCTTAGAGTCGGGGAGCAATCAGCCC. Translation gives CASSLESGSNQP. The complete CDR3 reads CASSLESGSNQPQHF. Together with reference TRBV7-9 and TRBJ1-5, the CDR3 gives the full variable domain: DTGVSQNPRHKITKRGQNVTFRCDPISEHNRLYWYRQTLGQGPEFLTYFQNEAQLEKSRLLSDRFSAERPKGSFSTLEIQRTEQGDSAMYLCASSLESGSNQPQHFGDGTRLSIL.

A remark on this clone: The sequenced fragment ends 3 residues before the CDR3 boundary, so the rest is inferred from the germline J gene. The chain carries TRBV6-2 or TRBV6-3 and TRBJ2-1; TRBD2 matches at 14 bases. With V trimmed by 3 bases and J by 9 bases, 7 bases remained unmatched. Germline loops: CDR1 MNHEY, CDR2 SVGEGT. CDR3 length: 16 residues. CDR3: CASSYSGTSGSTEQFF. CDR3 DNA (partial): TGTGCCAGCAGTTATTCCGGGACTAGCGGGAGTACTGAG.

By frequency, this clone is medium-sized (0.01 to 0.1%). The read terminates 3 residues before the CDR3 end, so the remaining end is supplied by the germline J gene. V and J are TRBV7-9 and TRBJ1-2; D might be TRBD1 (5 bases). Germline CDR1 is SEHNR and CDR2 is FQNEAQ (reference sequence). CDR3 size: 13 residues. V dropped 2 bases and J dropped 3 bases, with 7 bases sitting between them. The CDR3 sequence is CASSLQGDYGYTF. Partial CDR3 DNA: TGTGCCAGCAGCTTACAGGGAGACTATGGC.

As regards this clone: The read ends 3 residues early relative to the CDR3; the germline J gene fills the gap. V and J are TRBV20-1 and TRBJ2-1; TRBD2 agrees at 10 bases. Unmatched junction bases numbered 10, after V lost 5 bases and J lost 0 bases. The CDR3 has 17 amino acids. The germline V gene has CDR1 DFQATT and CDR2 SNEGSKA (reference sequence). The CDR3 loop reads CSAARQRGGLSYNEQFF. CDR3 DNA, as far as it was read: TGCAGTGCTGCCCGCCAGCGGGGGGGCCTCTCCTACAATGAG.

Comment on this clone: The CDR3 end falls 3 residues outside the read, so it is completed with the germline J gene. J is TRBJ2-3 and V is TRBV29-1; TRBD1 agrees at 9 bases. Germline lookup yields CDR1 SQVTM and CDR2 ANQGSEA. The CDR3 consists of 13 residues. The covered CDR3 bases are TGCAGCGTGGGACAGGGTGGCAATCAGCCG. Translated, it gives CSVGQGGNQP. The whole CDR3 region reads CSVGQGGNQPQYF.

A remark on this clone: The CDR3 end lies 3 residues beyond the end of the read and is filled in from the germline J gene. This chain uses TRBV5-1 with TRBJ2-3; 7 nucleotides line up with TRBD2. This CDR3 has 18 amino acids. J was trimmed by 0 bases and V by 4 bases; bases with no gene match: 14. Germline CDR1 and CDR2: SGHRS and YFSETQ. CDR3 loop: CASSPLTLSGFSTDTQYF. Partial CDR3 DNA: TGCGCCAGCAGCCCACTAACCCTTAGCGGGTTTAGCACAGATACG.

In the case of this clone: The read ends 3 residues shy of where the CDR3 ends; the end is completed using the germline J gene. The chain couples TRBV20-1 to TRBJ2-2, with 8 bases fitting TRBD1. V gave up 6 bases and J gave up 8 bases; unmatched junction bases: 5. The germline V gene has CDR1 DFQATT and CDR2 SNEGSKA (reference sequence). The CDR3 loop spans 12 amino acids. The CDR3 sequence is CSAPTGVGELFF. CDR3 DNA (partial): TGCAGTGCCCCGACAGGGGTGGGGGAG.

A remark on this clone: From the germline J gene comes the end of the CDR3, since the read stops 3 residues before it. The rearrangement joins TRBV20-1 to TRBJ2-2, with D possibly matching TRBD2 (5 bases). Germline V gives CDR1 DFQATT, CDR2 SNEGSKA (reference sequence). V was pared by 3 bases and J by 5 bases, with 13 bases between. The CDR3 has 14 amino acids. The chain's CDR3 is CSASTAEGTGELFF. The DNA read from the CDR3 is TGCAGTGCTAGCACCGCAGAGGGTACCGGGGAG.

The CDR3 sequence: CASSSALNEQFF. CDR3 DNA, as far as it was read: TGTGCCAGCAGCTCTGCACTCAATGAG. The rearrangement joins TRBV7-8 to TRBJ2-1; D gene ambiguous. Read coverage stops 3 residues before the CDR3 terminus; the germline J gene supplies the remainder. CDR3 length: 12 amino acids. Germline V gene sequence: CDR1 SGHVS, CDR2 FQNEAQ. Trimming pared 4 bases from V and 6 bases from J, leaving 7 bases between.

The CDR3 DNA, read in part, is TGTGCCAGCAGCCTTAGTTATGTAGAAGAGACC. This gives the protein CASSLSYVEET. The full CDR3 protein reads CASSLSYVEETQYF. This chain uses TRBV7-2 with TRBJ2-5; D not certain. With the read ending 3 residues before the CDR3 end, the germline J gene is used to fill in that end. The germline V gene encodes CDR1 SGHTA and CDR2 FQGNSA. The CDR3 spans 14 residues. V lost 5 bases and J lost 3, with 13 bases in between.

In terms of frequency, this clone is medium-sized. The read stops 3 residues short of the end of the CDR3; the missing end is completed from the germline J gene. The chain has TRBV2 and TRBJ1-6; 8 bases map to TRBD1. The germline CDR1 and CDR2 sequences are SNHLY and FYNNEI. This CDR3 contains 16 residues. After removal of 4 bases from V and 5 bases from J, the junction contained 7 bases not matched to a gene. Incomplete CDR3 DNA: TGTGCCAGCAGTGTTATCGGACAGGGAAATAATTCACCC. The encoded protein is CASSVIGQGNNSP. The full CDR3 protein is CASSVIGQGNNSPLHF.

Notes on this clone: The missing CDR3 end, 3 residues past where the read stops, is filled in from the germline J gene. The V and J genes are TRBV5-6 and TRBJ2-1, with D maybe TRBD2 (5 bases). Germline CDR1 and CDR2: SGHDT and YYEEEE. The CDR3 consists of 13 residues. V was pared by 1 base and J by 6 bases, with 8 bases between. The CDR3 loop reads CASSLSSGNEQFF. CDR3 DNA, as far as it was read: TGTGCCAGCAGCTTGAGCAGCGGCAATGAG.

According to its frequency, this clone is medium-sized (0.01 to 0.1%). The read ends 3 residues shy of where the CDR3 ends; the end is completed using the germline J gene. J is TRBJ2-3 and V is TRBV20-1, with 8 bases that match TRBD1. Germline V gene lookup returns CDR1 DFQATT and CDR2 SNEGSKA (reference sequence). The CDR3 length is 14 residues. The trim removed 7 bases at V and 3 bases at J, leaving 9 bases unmatched. The sequenced CDR3 bases are TGCAGTGGGATTCAGGGGGCGGGTACAGATACG. This sequence encodes CSGIQGAGTDT. The full CDR3 reads CSGIQGAGTDTQYF.

A note on this clone: From the germline J gene comes the end of the CDR3, since the read stops 3 residues before it. V usage is TRBV20-1 and J usage is TRBJ2-3, with 10 bases that match TRBD2. The germline V gene encodes CDR1 DFQATT and CDR2 SNEGSKA (reference sequence). The V segment lost 0 bases and the J segment 2 bases; nucleotides outside the gene matches: 11. This CDR3 is 18 amino acids long. Partial CDR3 DNA: TGCAGTGCTAGAGATCACAAGCGGGGGGGTCCCCTCACAGATACG. It translates to CSARDHKRGGPLTDT. The entire CDR3 protein reads CSARDHKRGGPLTDTQYF.

A note on this clone: The read gets to within 3 residues of the CDR3 end, and the germline J gene fills in the rest. The rearrangement uses TRBV5-5 and TRBJ1-6; 10 positions agree with TRBD1. Trimming removed 4 bases from V and 4 bases from J; junction bases left unmatched: 2. Germline values: CDR1 SGHKS, CDR2 YYEKEE (reference sequence). The CDR3 is 15 residues long. CDR3 DNA (partial): TGTGCCAGCAGCCCGGGACAGGGGTATAATTCACCC. This translates into CASSPGQGYNSP. The complete CDR3 reads CASSPGQGYNSPLHF.

Concerning this clone itself: Read sequence stops 3 residues before the CDR3 end, and the germline J gene provides the missing end. The chain combines TRBV5-8 with TRBJ2-7, with TRBD2 as a possible D gene (7 bases). V lost 1 base, J lost 6 bases, and 11 bases lay in between. Germline V gives CDR1 SGHTS, CDR2 YDEGEE. The CDR3 totals 13 residues. CDR3 sequence reads: CASSLRGAGEQYF. CDR3 DNA, as far as it was read: TGTGCCAGCAGCTTGCGGGGGGCGGGCGAG.

About this clone itself: Its ends do not fully match the called genes, so a read error is possible. The DNA ends 3 residues before the CDR3 does, and the rest of the CDR3 is filled in from the germline J gene. The chain links TRBV7-7 to TRBJ1-2; no clear D gene. Germline CDR1 reads SSHAT; CDR2 reads FNYEAQ (reference sequence). The CDR3 contains 16 residues. The CDR3 loop reads CASSLGASGNTDTYTF. The CDR3 bases that were read are TGTGCTAGCAGCTTAGGAGCTAGCGGGAACACAGATACC.

About this clone: The CDR3 is cut off 3 residues early in the read; its end comes from the germline J gene. This chain joins TRBV14 and TRBJ2-7, with D possibly called TRBD1 or TRBD2 (5 bases each). CDR1 and CDR2 from the germline V gene are SGHDN and FVKESK. The CDR3 covers 15 residues. Trimming left V 1 base short and J 4 bases short, with 14 bases between. The DNA read from the CDR3 is TGTGCCAGCAGCCAAGGAGCAGGGAGTTGGTACGAG. Amino acid sequence: CASSQGAGSWYE. Given in full, the CDR3 is CASSQGAGSWYEQYF.

A note on this clone: The read terminates 3 residues before the CDR3 end, so the remaining end is supplied by the germline J gene. The chain uses TRBV7-6 and TRBJ1-2; tentative D call: TRBD1 (6 bases). The germline CDR1 and CDR2 sequences are SGHVS and FNYEAQ. The CDR3 sequence is 15 residues long. Trimming took 1 base from V and 4 from J, leaving 13 bases between them. CDR3 bases read: TGTGCCAGCAGCTTAGAATTTGGCAGGGGCTATGGC. This sequence encodes CASSLEFGRGYG. The full CDR3 reads CASSLEFGRGYGYTF.

A note on this clone: With the read ending 3 residues before the CDR3 end, the germline J gene is used to fill in that end. The V gene is TRBV18, the J gene TRBJ1-2; 8 bases agree with TRBD1. Per the germline V gene, CDR1 is KGHSH and CDR2 is LQKENI. The CDR3 extends over 15 amino acids. This chain's CDR3 is CASSPQTRGRDGYTF. The sequenced part of the CDR3 DNA is TGTGCCAGCTCACCACAAACCAGGGGGCGTGACGGC.